These T cell receptor beta chains were read from a single sample in a study of shared T cell receptors in the human thymus. Clones were sequenced by immunoSEQ multiplex PCR, and TCRdb holds only the in-frame ones, with some missing. The sample shows 450,000 to 650,000 clones, roughly 74% of them seen only once. This same sample was also part of a study on human thymus T cells.

The sequencing sample was made of thymocytes. The receptor source for this set is a boy under three years old with a congenital heart defect. Both conserved end residues are part of each CDR3. The D gene is left open where the match is weak. Clone size appears in some rows only: once, few, many, or a class for an expanded clone.

V gene,J gene,D gene,clone size,CDR3 protein,CDR3 DNA
TRBV25-1,TRBJ2-5,.,.,CASSEGAAQETQYF,TGTGCCAGCAGTGAGGGTGCAGCGCAAGAGACCCAGTACTTC
TRBV4-2,TRBJ2-5,.,.,CASSLPGQQETQYF,TGTGCCAGCAGCCTCCCCGGACAGCAAGAGACCCAGTACTTC
TRBV4-2,TRBJ2-7,TRBD2,.,CASSQGLDGYEQYF,TGTGCCAGCAGCCAGGGACTAGACGGGTACGAGCAGTACTTC
TRBV11-2,TRBJ1-3,TRBD1,.,CASSFQGADSGNTIYF,TGTGCCAGCAGCTTTCAGGGGGCCGACTCTGGAAACACCATATATTTT
TRBV6-5,TRBJ2-7,TRBD1,.,CASSSPGTEYEQYF,TGTGCCAGCAGTTCACCCGGGACAGAGTACGAGCAGTACTTC
TRBV6-4,TRBJ1-2,TRBD1,.,CASPPGTGARSGYTF,TGTGCCAGCCCCCCCGGGACAGGGGCTAGATCTGGCTACACCTTC
TRBV7-2,TRBJ2-7,TRBD1,.,CASSYSGTGVVDSTYEQYF,TGTGCCAGCAGCTACTCCGGGACAGGGGTTGTCGATTCGACCTACGAGCAGTACTTC
TRBV6-6,TRBJ1-5,.,.,CASTAQGVQPQHF,TGTGCCAGCACCGCCCAGGGTGTTCAGCCCCAGCATTTT
TRBV27,TRBJ2-7,TRBD1,.,CASSPRDRVNLWQYF,TGTGCCAGCAGTCCACGGGACAGGGTAAATTTGTGGCAGTACTTC
TRBV19,TRBJ2-7,TRBD2,.,CASSTSRTPSGRAGYEQYF,TGTGCCAGTAGTACAAGCCGAACCCCCAGCGGGAGGGCCGGCTACGAGCAGTACTTC
TRBV27,TRBJ2-1,TRBD2,.,CASSSPTVSGLAGAYNEQFF,TGTGCCAGCAGTTCCCCCACCGTATCGGGACTAGCGGGAGCCTACAATGAGCAGTTCTTC
TRBV4-1,TRBJ2-5,.,.,CASSLSPLNQETQYF,TGCGCCAGCAGCCTCTCCCCGCTAAACCAAGAGACCCAGTACTTC
TRBV7-9,TRBJ2-7,TRBD1,.,CASSPSGQGASEQYF,TGTGCCAGCAGCCCTAGCGGACAGGGGGCGTCGGAGCAGTACTTC
TRBV20-1,TRBJ2-7,.,.,CSAELAGEQYF,TGCAGTGCGGAATTGGCGGGGGAGCAGTACTTC
TRBV14,TRBJ1-6,TRBD1,.,CASSQPGQGPTGISPLHF,TGTGCCAGCAGCCAACCCGGACAGGGTCCGACGGGCATTTCACCCCTCCACTTT
TRBV14,TRBJ2-7,TRBD1,.,CASSQVSRTGNYEQYF,TGTGCCAGCAGCCAAGTTTCTAGGACAGGGAATTACGAGCAGTACTTC
TRBV28,TRBJ2-7,.,few,CASSFAATYEQYF,TGTGCCAGCAGTTTTGCGGCGACTTACGAGCAGTACTTC
TRBV5-6,TRBJ2-4,.,.,CASSPPRETHQYF,TGTGCCAGCAGCCCCCCCCGGGAGACCCACCAGTACTTC
TRBV11-2,TRBJ2-1,TRBD2,.,CASSLDGPPGGSSYNEQFF,TGTGCCAGCAGCTTAGATGGCCCCCCCGGCGGGAGCTCCTACAATGAGCAGTTCTTC
TRBV7-2,TRBJ2-1,TRBD2,.,CASSPGLAGGNEQFF,TGTGCCAGCAGCCCAGGACTAGCGGGAGGTAATGAGCAGTTCTTC
TRBV5-6,TRBJ2-6,TRBD1,.,CASSIDRGRVGANVLTF,TGTGCCAGCAGCATTGACAGGGGGAGGGTTGGGGCCAACGTCCTGACTTTC
TRBV2,TRBJ2-3,TRBD2,.,CASPVGGSLVQYF,TGTGCCAGCCCAGTGGGAGGGAGTTTGGTTCAGTATTTT
TRBV13,TRBJ2-7,.,.,CASSPPPHEQYF,TGTGCCAGCAGCCCCCCCCCTCACGAGCAGTACTTC
TRBV9,TRBJ2-1,TRBD2,.,CASSVVGGVRSYNEQFF,TGTGCCAGCAGCGTAGTGGGAGGGGTACGCTCCTACAATGAGCAGTTCTTC
TRBV29-1,TRBJ2-3,TRBD2,.,CSVVAGTGTDTQYF,TGCAGCGTCGTAGCGGGAACTGGCACAGATACGCAGTATTTT
TRBV18,TRBJ2-7,TRBD2,.,CASSPATILSGEILDEQYF,TGTGCCAGCTCACCAGCCACCATCCTTAGCGGGGAGATTTTAGACGAGCAGTACTTC
TRBV30,TRBJ2-7,TRBD2,once,CAWTGTSGRALYEQYF,TGTGCCTGGACTGGGACTAGCGGGAGGGCCCTCTACGAGCAGTACTTC
TRBV6-1,TRBJ2-7,TRBD2,.,CASREVAGGIPYEQYF,TGTGCCAGCAGGGAAGTAGCGGGAGGGATTCCCTACGAGCAGTACTTC
TRBV27,TRBJ1-5,TRBD1,.,CASTGQGQSQPQHF,TGTGCCAGCACCGGACAGGGACAAAGTCAGCCCCAGCATTTT
TRBV11-2,TRBJ2-7,TRBD2,.,CASSSYPSGRSYEQYF,TGTGCCAGCAGCTCCTACCCTAGCGGGAGGAGCTACGAGCAGTACTTC
TRBV27,TRBJ2-2,TRBD1,.,CASSSTRTGKNTGELFF,TGTGCCAGCAGTTCCACCAGGACAGGGAAAAACACCGGGGAGCTGTTTTTT
TRBV30,TRBJ2-1,.,few,CAWEGREDYNEQFF,TGTGCCTGGGAAGGGCGGGAAGATTACAATGAGCAGTTCTTC
TRBV6-1,TRBJ2-7,.,.,CASSVQGIAYEQYF,TGTGCCAGCAGTGTGCAGGGGATCGCCTACGAGCAGTACTTC
TRBV5-6,TRBJ2-7,TRBD2,.,CASSPLAGPYEQYF,TGTGCCAGCAGCCCCTTAGCGGGTCCTTACGAGCAGTACTTC
TRBV2,TRBJ2-1,.,.,CASNTGSRVYNEQFF,TGTGCCAGCAATACTGGGAGTCGGGTCTACAATGAGCAGTTCTTC
TRBV7-2,TRBJ2-7,TRBD2,.,CASTQGGGGPYEQYF,TGTGCCAGCACCCAGGGTGGGGGAGGGCCCTACGAGCAGTACTTC
TRBV11-2,TRBJ2-5,TRBD2,.,CASSLGLAGGAYRKTQYF,TGTGCCAGCAGCTTGGGACTAGCGGGAGGTGCCTACCGAAAGACCCAGTACTTC
TRBV12-5,TRBJ2-7,TRBD1,.,CASGLAIFRDRVPGEQYF,TGTGCTAGTGGTTTGGCGATCTTCCGGGACAGGGTGCCGGGGGAGCAGTACTTC
TRBV6-7,TRBJ2-1,TRBD1,.,CASSPWDSLPRGNEQFF,TGTGCCAGCAGCCCCTGGGACAGTCTCCCTCGGGGCAATGAGCAGTTCTTC
TRBV29-1,TRBJ1-3,TRBD1,few,CSVEHQRGLSSGNTIYF,TGCAGCGTTGAACACCAGAGGGGGCTGAGCTCTGGAAACACCATATATTTT
TRBV5-6,TRBJ2-1,TRBD2,.,CASSPGLAGVHYNEQFF,TGTGCCAGCAGCCCGGGACTAGCGGGAGTGCACTACAATGAGCAGTTCTTC
TRBV28,TRBJ2-7,TRBD2,.,CATQSPGTRGYEQYF,TGTGCCACCCAAAGTCCCGGGACTAGAGGTTACGAGCAGTACTTC
TRBV6-5,TRBJ2-2,TRBD1,.,CASSWDRGMNTGELFF,TGTGCCAGCAGTTGGGACAGGGGTATGAACACCGGGGAGCTGTTTTTT
TRBV10-1,TRBJ1-1,.,.,CASSEKRANTEAFF,TGCGCCAGCAGTGAGAAGAGGGCCAACACTGAAGCTTTCTTT
TRBV18,TRBJ1-1,TRBD1,.,CASSPLRLDRLNTEAFF,TGTGCCAGCTCGCCTCTAAGATTGGACAGGCTGAACACTGAAGCTTTCTTT
TRBV30,TRBJ2-1,TRBD2,.,CAWSVPPSGYNEQFF,TGTGCCTGGAGTGTTCCCCCTAGCGGGTACAATGAGCAGTTCTTC
TRBV14,TRBJ2-5,TRBD2,.,CASSQDQRGKETQYF,TGTGCCAGCAGCCAAGATCAGCGGGGTAAAGAGACCCAGTACTTC
TRBV19,TRBJ2-2,TRBD1,once,CASSKPHRGDTGELFF,TGTGCCAGTAGTAAACCGCACAGGGGAGACACCGGGGAGCTGTTTTTT
TRBV29-1,TRBJ2-5,.,.,CSVEVPKNREQETQYF,TGCAGCGTTGAAGTACCGAAGAACAGGGAGCAAGAGACCCAGTACTTC
TRBV14,TRBJ2-3,TRBD2,.,CASSQDAGGTRDTQYF,TGTGCCAGCAGCCAAGATGCGGGAGGCACACGGGATACGCAGTATTTT
TRBV15,TRBJ1-4,.,.,CATSRVAGQVGTNEKLFF,TGTGCCACCAGCAGAGTGGCAGGTCAGGTCGGAACTAATGAAAAACTGTTTTTT
TRBV28,TRBJ2-5,.,once,CASSQARTVQETQYF,TGTGCCAGCAGCCAGGCCAGGACAGTCCAAGAGACCCAGTACTTC
TRBV13,TRBJ2-2,.,.,CASSVRGLNTGELFF,TGTGCCAGCAGCGTCCGGGGATTGAACACCGGGGAGCTGTTTTTT
TRBV27,TRBJ2-1,TRBD2,.,CASRLTSGGNNEQFF,TGTGCCAGCAGGTTGACTAGCGGAGGGAACAATGAGCAGTTCTTC
TRBV5-1,TRBJ2-1,TRBD2,.,CASSPPTRLASPVHEQFF,TGCGCCAGCAGCCCCCCGACTCGACTAGCGAGCCCGGTCCATGAGCAGTTCTTC
TRBV19,TRBJ2-2,TRBD2,few,CASSIDLASGSTTTGELFF,TGTGCCAGTAGTATAGATCTGGCTAGCGGGAGCACGACCACCGGGGAGCTGTTTTTT
TRBV29-1,TRBJ2-3,.,few,CSGRPDRQSTDTQYF,TGCAGCGGACGCCCTGACAGGCAGAGCACAGATACGCAGTATTTT